The 23 T cell receptor beta chains below were found in one sample sequenced in a study of T cells after yellow fever vaccination. One entry per CDR3 protein, called by TCRdb with MiXCR from the 5' RACE reads. The sample holds about 150,000 distinct CDR3 sequences, about 6.9% seen once. Here the sequenced sample was CD4+ T cells sorted from PBMCs, taken 10 days after the yellow fever booster vaccination. All receptors derive from a man aged 30 to 39 who received the YFV17D yellow fever vaccine.

This clonotype has at least ten counts. The J gene is TRBJ2-4, the V gene TRBV7-9, with D hard to call. Germline-derived CDR1 and CDR2 are SEHNR and FQNEAQ (reference sequence). There are 15 residues in the CDR3. V was shortened by 4 bases and J by 0 bases, with 10 bases between the two germline ends. As DNA, the CDR3 is TGTGCCAGCAGCTCCTCTAATCTAGCCAAAAACATTCAGTACTTC. Translated: CASSSSNLAKNIQYF.

This clonotype was seen a few times. The rearrangement joins TRBV18 to TRBJ2-1; no clear D gene. This CDR3 comprises 15 residues. Per germline, CDR1 KGHSH and CDR2 LQKENI. V gave up 6 bases and J gave up 8 bases, with 20 bases separating them. The CDR3 is CASSLTLGGLDEQFF. The CDR3 region has the DNA TGTGCCAGCTCCCTTACCTTGGGCGGTTTGGATGAGCAGTTCTTC.

There are many counts of this clonotype. V is TRBV27 and J is TRBJ2-5; 13 bases match TRBD2. The germline V gene has CDR1 MNHEY and CDR2 SMNVEV (reference sequence). The junction had 17 bases not matched to a gene; V was cut back by 8 bases and J by 5 bases. The CDR3 consists of 18 residues. This CDR3 reads CASSQTTGTSGILETQYF. DNA for the CDR3: TGTGCCAGCTCCCAAACTACCGGGACTAGCGGGATCTTGGAGACCCAGTACTTC.

In its sample, this clonotype was seen many times. J is TRBJ2-7 and V is TRBV20-1; no reliable D call. Looked up from germline, CDR1 is DFQATT and CDR2 is SNEGSKA (reference sequence). V lost 5 bases and J lost 5, with 22 bases in between. CDR3 length equals 15 residues. CDR3 in amino acids: CSAPESGLPIDEQYF. In nucleotides, the CDR3 is TGCAGTGCTCCTGAAAGTGGCCTCCCGATCGACGAGCAGTACTTC.

A note on this clonotype: This may come from a read error, since a much larger clone is one base off. CDR3 sequence (DNA): TGTGCCATCAGTGATGGACTAGCCGACTACGAGCAGTACTTC. It specifies CAISDGLADYEQYF. V usage is TRBV10-3 and J usage is TRBJ2-7, with 8 bases fitting TRBD2. The CDR3 has 14 amino acids. CDR1 ENHRY and CDR2 SYGVKD come from the germline V gene. The ends lost 3 bases at V and 3 bases at J; junction bases unmatched: 4.

The chain uses TRBV25-1 and TRBJ2-1; 7 bases are a match to TRBD1. V lost 4 bases to trimming and J lost 5 bases; unmatched junction nucleotides: 8. This CDR3 has 15 residues. Germline loops: CDR1 MGHDK, CDR2 SYGVNS. CDR3 coding DNA: TGTGCCAGCAGTGCTACCGGGACAGTCCACAATGAGCAGTTCTTC. Residues: CASSATGTVHNEQFF.

This clonotype was seen repeatedly, ten times or more. This sequence joins TRBV20-1 and TRBJ2-1, with TRBD2 identical over 13 bases. The CDR3 has 14 residues. The germline V gene has CDR1 DFQATT and CDR2 SNEGSKA (reference sequence). Losses at the gene ends were 5 bases for V and 15 bases for J; bases not matched to a gene: 13. CDR3 residues: CSAAGTATSGGPFF. In DNA form, the CDR3 reads TGCAGTGCTGCCGGGACAGCGACTAGCGGGGGGCCGTTCTTC.

This clonotype was seen repeatedly, ten times or more. The V call is TRBV5-6, the J call TRBJ2-1; TRBD1 or TRBD2 may be the D gene (5 bases each). Trimming removed 2 bases from V and 9 bases from J, with 6 bases in between. Germline loops: CDR1 SGHDT, CDR2 YYEEEE. The CDR3 has 11 residues. CDR3 coding DNA: TGTGCCAGCAGCTTTGGGGGTGAGCAGTTCTTC. Protein product: CASSFGGEQFF.

The table lists this clonotype with many counts. The chain is built from TRBV20-1 and TRBJ2-5; TRBD2 aligns across 10 bases. This CDR3 comprises 14 residues. With V trimmed by 5 bases and J by 2 bases, 5 bases remained unmatched. Germline CDR1 reads DFQATT; CDR2 reads SNEGSKA (reference sequence). In DNA, the CDR3 is TGCAGTGCTCTAAAACTAGCGGGGCAAGAGACCCAGTACTTC. Translating it yields CSALKLAGQETQYF.

This clonotype was observed a handful of times. The chain has TRBV19 and TRBJ2-1; D not certain. The CDR3 is 15 amino acids. Germline CDR1 and CDR2: LNHDA and SQIVND (reference sequence). V dropped 2 bases and J dropped 2 bases, with 10 bases sitting between them. CDR3 DNA: TGTGCCAGTAGTATAACGGTATCCCCCTACAATGAGCAGTTCTTC. Its translation: CASSITVSPYNEQFF.

This clonotype was detected many times. The genes are TRBV20-1 and TRBJ2-4, with 11 positions matching TRBD2. The germline V gene has CDR1 DFQATT and CDR2 SNEGSKA (reference sequence). This CDR3 region has 16 residues. Trimming cost V 1 base and J 6 bases; bases outside gene matches: 8. For the CDR3, the DNA is TGCAGTGCTAGAGTCTCCGGCACTAGCGGGAGAAACATTCAGTACTTC. Translation: CSARVSGTSGRNIQYF.

The chain links TRBV12-3 or TRBV12-4 to TRBJ2-1; perhaps TRBD1 as D (6 bases). Trimming removed 8 bases at V and 9 bases at J, with 17 bases between. The CDR3 contains 13 residues. The CDR3 coding sequence is TGTGCCAGCGTGGTGGGGGCGGTCGCTGAGCAGTTCTTC. It translates to CASVVGAVAEQFF.

At least ten counts were recorded for this clonotype. The chain employs TRBV5-1 and TRBJ2-7, with TRBD1 matching 7 bases. The CDR3 covers 14 residues. The germline CDR1 and CDR2 sequences are SGHRS and YFSETQ. V trimming: 4 bases; J trimming: 0 bases; junction bases outside the gene matches: 4. CDR3 nucleotides: TGCGCCAGCAGCCCAGGGACAGACTCCTACGAGCAGTACTTC. Protein sequence: CASSPGTDSYEQYF.

This clonotype was counted ten times or more. The chain carries TRBV7-9 and TRBJ1-4; D gene uncertain. Trimming cost V 2 bases and J 8 bases, with 9 bases left between them. This CDR3 has 13 amino acids. Germline lookup yields CDR1 SEHNR and CDR2 FQNEAQ (reference sequence). CDR3 coding DNA: TGTGCCAGCAGCTTAAGCGGTGGAGAAAAACTGTTTTTT. Amino acid sequence: CASSLSGGEKLFF.

This clonotype has ten or more counts. The CDR3 coding sequence is TGTGCCTGGAAGGAAGATTCGTACACCGGGGAGCTGTTTTTT. Its protein is CAWKEDSYTGELFF. J is TRBJ2-2 and V is TRBV30; D gene unclear. V shed 4 bases and J shed 3 bases, with 12 bases lying between them. This CDR3 contains 14 residues. Germline V lookup: CDR1 GTSNPN, CDR2 SVGIG (reference sequence).

This clonotype was picked up many times. The chain has TRBV9 and TRBJ2-2; TRBD1 is a possible D gene (5 bases). Germline CDR1 SGDLS, CDR2 YYNGEE. The CDR3 has 16 amino acids. Trimming shortened V by 4 bases and J by 1 base, and 14 bases separated the two germline ends. In nucleotides, the CDR3 is TGTGCCAGCAGCCCATGGGGCTCTCAGAACACCGGGGAGCTGTTTTTT. It encodes CASSPWGSQNTGELFF.

This clonotype was found many times. The chain couples TRBV20-1 to TRBJ2-1; 10 bases agree with TRBD2. V was clipped by 8 bases and J by 4 bases; unmatched bases: 5. CDR3 length equals 13 residues. CDR1 is DFQATT and CDR2 is SNEGSKA in the germline V gene (reference sequence). The CDR3 sequence: CSLTSGVYNEQFF. CDR3 DNA: TGCAGTCTCACTAGCGGGGTTTACAATGAGCAGTTCTTC.

This clonotype has at least ten counts. In nucleotides, the CDR3 is TGTGCCAGCAGGACTAGCGGGAGAACCGGGGAGCTGTTTTTT. Translation gives CASRTSGRTGELFF. The chain combines TRBV12-3 or TRBV12-4 with TRBJ2-2; 12 bases map to TRBD2. V trimming: 6 bases; J trimming: 5 bases; junction bases outside the gene matches: 1. The CDR3 length is 14 residues.

This chain connects TRBV6-1 to TRBJ2-7; 8 nucleotides align to TRBD2. This CDR3 comprises 15 residues. Germline CDR1 reads MNHNS; CDR2 reads SASEGT. V shed 5 bases and J 7 bases; nucleotides not matched to a gene: 13. The CDR3 DNA reads TGTGCCAGCAGTCAAGAACCGGGACTAGTGCGAGAGCAGTACTTC. Protein sequence: CASSQEPGLVREQYF.

This clonotype has ten or more counts. The chain links TRBV5-4 to TRBJ2-3; 10 bases align to TRBD2. This CDR3 comprises 16 residues. In germline, CDR1 is SGHNT, CDR2 YYREEE (reference sequence). Trimming took 2 bases from V and 0 from J; bases not matched to a gene: 3. CDR3 DNA sequence: TGTGCCAGCAGCTTACGACTAGCGGGCAGCACAGATACGCAGTATTTT. This codes for CASSLRLAGSTDTQYF.

This clonotype has a handful of counts. This chain uses TRBV11-2 with TRBJ2-1; TRBD2 matches at 9 bases. J lost 12 bases, V lost 4 bases, and 10 bases had no gene match. Germline CDR1 is SGHAT and CDR2 is FQNNGV. This CDR3 region has 14 residues. The CDR3 DNA reads as TGTGCCAGCAGCTGGGGACTAGCAGCCGATGTGCAGTTCTTC. Translating it yields CASSWGLAADVQFF.

This clonotype was counted ten times or more. The CDR3 nucleotides are TGTGCCAGCAGAGTCCGGACTAGCGGGGGGACCGGGGAGCTGTTTTTT. Its translation: CASRVRTSGGTGELFF. The V and J genes are TRBV6-5 and TRBJ2-2, with TRBD2 matching over 14 bases. The germline CDR1 and CDR2 sequences are MNHEY and SVGAGI. This CDR3 region has 16 residues. Germline trimming cut 6 bases from V and 5 bases from J; bases unmatched to any gene: 5.

The V call is TRBV30, the J call TRBJ2-3, with D uncertain. The V end lost 2 bases, the J end lost 1 base, and 10 bases lay between the germline ends. The CDR3 runs to 14 residues. Germline CDR1 GTSNPN, CDR2 SVGIG (reference sequence). DNA for the CDR3: TGTGCCTGGAGTATGGGGTTTGGCACAGATACGCAGTATTTT. Residues: CAWSMGFGTDTQYF.